The clone carrying this T cell receptor beta chain was observed at least ten times. Its antigen is currently unknown. TCRdb itself ran the 5' RACE reads through MiXCR, one entry per CDR3 protein. The sample consists of approximately 120,000 distinct CDR3 sequences, more than 6% of them appearing once. The source of the sample is a study of T cells after yellow fever vaccination. Study-level information: With SMART-Seq v4 Ultra Low Input, the fractions containing low cell numbers were prepared.

The V end was cut by 7 bases, the J end by 6 bases, with 12 bases between. The CDR3 loop spans 13 amino acids. Overall study findings and caveats: A minor fraction of clonotypes spanned both CD4 and CD8 compartments.

The sample consisted of CD4+ T cells sorted from PBMCs, taken more than 8 days after the first yellow fever vaccination. The TCR comes from a man aged 18-30 years who received the YFV17D yellow fever vaccine. The chain has TRBV12-3 or TRBV12-4 and TRBJ2-2; either TRBD1 or TRBD2 may fit D (5 bases each). The CDR3 loop reads CASKGPEAGELFF. In nucleotides, the CDR3 is TGTGCCAGCAAGGGACCGGAAGCCGGGGAGCTGTTTTTT.